A selection of T cell receptor beta chains follows, all from one sample in a study of early T cells in non-severe SARS-CoV-2 infection. MiXCR, run by TCRdb on the 5' RACE reads, gives a single entry per CDR3 protein. The sample includes about 98,000 distinct CDR3 sequences, about 12% of them seen just once. Sample: whole blood. The origin of the receptors is an adult who was a healthcare worker with PCR-confirmed SARS-CoV-2 infection or an uninfected control (not recorded which). The CDR3 runs from the conserved cysteine through the conserved F or W. Each record gives: clone size, J gene, D gene, V gene, CDR3 protein, CDR3 DNA. The D gene is left open where the match is weak. Some rows mark clone size as missing; the rest say once, few, many or name a class of expanded clone.

-,TRBJ2-1,TRBD2,TRBV20-1,CSAREVAGVNEQFF,TGCAGTGCTAGAGAAGTAGCGGGAGTAAATGAGCAGTTCTTC
few,TRBJ1-1,-,TRBV7-2,CASRSRENTEAFF,TGTGCCAGCAGAAGCAGGGAGAACACTGAAGCTTTCTTT
-,TRBJ2-1,-,TRBV29-1,CSASGRGMNEQFF,TGCAGCGCAAGCGGACGGGGGATGAATGAGCAGTTCTTC
-,TRBJ2-7,TRBD2,TRBV6-6,CASSTTSGRAYEQYF,TGTGCCAGCAGCACGACTAGCGGGAGGGCCTACGAGCAGTACTTC
-,TRBJ2-5,-,TRBV27,CASSLIGEETQYF,TGTGCCAGCAGTTTAATAGGGGAAGAGACCCAGTACTTC
many,TRBJ2-1,-,TRBV24-1,CATSGRTSRYNEQFF,TGTGCCACCAGTGGCCGGACATCCCGATACAATGAGCAGTTCTTC
few,TRBJ2-1,-,TRBV3-1,CASSQRGFSYNEQFF,TGTGCCAGCAGCCAACGAGGGTTTTCCTACAATGAGCAGTTCTTC
few,TRBJ2-1,-,TRBV11-2,CASSLAGVNYNEQFF,TGTGCCAGCAGCTTAGCGGGAGTAAACTACAATGAGCAGTTCTTC
few,TRBJ2-7,-,TRBV6-2/TRBV6-3,CASSSPWLESSYEQYF,TGTGCCAGCAGTTCTCCGTGGTTAGAGAGCTCCTACGAGCAGTACTTC
many,TRBJ2-3,TRBD1,TRBV12-3/TRBV12-4,CASRRQGALTDTQYF,TGTGCCAGCAGGAGACAGGGGGCTCTCACAGATACGCAGTATTTT
-,TRBJ2-7,-,TRBV20-1,CSARTREYEQYF,TGCAGTGCTAGAACTAGAGAATACGAGCAGTACTTC
many,TRBJ1-6,-,TRBV27,CASSFGSANSPLHF,TGTGCCAGCAGTTTCGGGTCAGCCAATTCACCCCTCCACTTT
many,TRBJ2-2,-,TRBV4-1,CASSFGGTGELFF,TGCGCCAGCAGCTTCGGGGGCACCGGGGAGCTGTTTTTT
few,TRBJ1-6,-,TRBV6-1,CASKQGRSYNSPLHF,TGTGCCAGCAAGCAAGGACGCTCCTATAATTCACCCCTCCACTTT
few,TRBJ2-2,-,TRBV7-8,CASSLAHGGGNTGELFF,TGTGCCAGCAGCTTAGCGCATGGCGGAGGGAACACCGGGGAGCTGTTTTTT
-,TRBJ2-7,-,TRBV20-1,CSATGGSYEQYF,TGCAGTGCTACCGGGGGTTCCTACGAGCAGTACTTC
few,TRBJ2-1,-,TRBV15,CATSEDRYKYNEQFF,TGTGCCACCAGCGAAGACAGATACAAGTACAATGAGCAGTTCTTC
-,TRBJ1-1,-,TRBV6-5,CASSYSEADTEAFF,TGTGCCAGCAGTTATAGTGAGGCTGACACTGAAGCTTTCTTT
-,TRBJ2-6,-,TRBV7-6,CASSLEIGGNSGANVLTF,TGTGCCAGCAGCTTAGAAATAGGGGGAAACTCTGGGGCCAACGTCCTGACTTTC
many,TRBJ2-1,TRBD2,TRBV28,CASGRRAGVRNEQFF,TGTGCCAGCGGGCGAAGGGCGGGAGTGAGGAATGAGCAGTTCTTC
few,TRBJ2-3,TRBD2,TRBV5-1,CASSPVAGTSTDTQYF,TGCGCCAGCAGCCCAGTAGCGGGTACTAGCACAGATACGCAGTATTTT
few,TRBJ2-5,TRBD2,TRBV27,CASSLIAGGVETQYF,TGTGCCAGCAGTCTCATAGCGGGAGGAGTGGAGACCCAGTACTTC
few,TRBJ1-1,TRBD1,TRBV9,CASSPEGQGATEAFF,TGTGCCAGCAGCCCCGAGGGGCAGGGGGCCACGGAAGCTTTCTTT
once,TRBJ2-7,-,TRBV28,CASSLATGHEQYF,TGTGCCAGCAGTTTGGCGACAGGCCACGAGCAGTACTTC
few,TRBJ1-2,TRBD1,TRBV5-1,CASSPGTEAEGYTF,TGCGCCAGCAGCCCCGGGACAGAGGCGGAGGGCTACACCTTC
-,TRBJ2-3,TRBD2,TRBV4-3,CASSQEWTSGGTDTQYF,TGCGCCAGCAGCCAAGAGTGGACTAGCGGGGGCACAGATACGCAGTATTTT
-,TRBJ1-4,-,TRBV7-2,CASSLVLGKLFF,TGTGCCAGCAGCTTAGTTTTGGGGAAACTGTTTTTT
many,TRBJ2-3,TRBD2,TRBV10-2,CASSVRGSGRGRDTQYF,TGCGCCAGCTCCGTGCGGGGGTCGGGGAGGGGACGGGATACGCAGTATTTT
-,TRBJ2-3,TRBD2,TRBV9,CASSGAGVLTDTQYF,TGTGCCAGCAGCGGAGCGGGAGTCCTCACAGATACGCAGTATTTT
many,TRBJ2-7,-,TRBV7-9,CASSLGTTYEQYF,TGTGCCAGCAGCTTAGGTACAACCTACGAGCAGTACTTC
many,TRBJ1-1,-,TRBV10-3,CAISGAFNTEAFF,TGTGCCATCAGTGGAGCATTTAACACTGAAGCTTTCTTT
-,TRBJ1-1,-,TRBV7-8,CASSSRGRGNTEAFF,TGTGCCAGCAGCTCAAGGGGACGGGGGAACACTGAAGCTTTCTTT
-,TRBJ2-1,-,TRBV4-1,CASSQVRLSYNEQFF,TGCGCCAGCAGCCAAGTTAGACTCTCCTACAATGAGCAGTTCTTC
many,TRBJ2-5,-,TRBV3-1,CASSLGRGETQYF,TGTGCCAGCAGCCTCGGAAGAGGGGAGACCCAGTACTTC
-,TRBJ1-2,TRBD1,TRBV5-4,CASSQNRGSNPNYGYTF,TGTGCCAGCAGCCAAAACAGGGGATCGAACCCAAACTATGGCTACACCTTC
many,TRBJ2-2,-,TRBV4-2,CASSQWNPGELFF,TGTGCCAGCAGCCAGTGGAACCCCGGGGAGCTGTTTTTT
many,TRBJ2-5,TRBD2,TRBV5-1,CASSLVVLALKETQYF,TGCGCCAGCAGCTTGGTGGTACTAGCGTTAAAAGAGACCCAGTACTTC
many,TRBJ2-2,-,TRBV11-1,CASSRAVNTGELFF,TGTGCCAGCAGCCGCGCGGTGAACACCGGGGAGCTGTTTTTT
few,TRBJ1-4,-,TRBV7-2,CASSLLAGMAEKLFF,TGTGCCAGCAGCTTACTGGCCGGAATGGCTGAAAAACTGTTTTTT
many,TRBJ1-3,TRBD1,TRBV10-3,CAIRGQGISGNTIYF,TGTGCCATCCGGGGACAGGGTATCTCTGGAAACACCATATATTTT
-,TRBJ1-1,-,TRBV6-6,CASTGNTEAFF,TGTGCCAGCACAGGGAACACTGAAGCTTTCTTT
many,TRBJ1-2,-,TRBV24-1,CATSDYGQDYGYTF,TGTGCCACCAGTGATTATGGGCAGGACTATGGCTACACCTTC
many,TRBJ2-1,-,TRBV28,CASSTRRREQFF,TGTGCCAGCAGTACCCGCCGACGGGAGCAGTTCTTC
-,TRBJ2-2,TRBD2,TRBV6-1,CASSEGTSTGELFF,TGTGCCAGCAGTGAGGGGACTAGCACCGGGGAGCTGTTTTTT
-,TRBJ1-1,TRBD1,TRBV5-7,CASSSSRGLTEAFF,TGTGCCAGCAGCTCCAGCAGGGGGCTAACTGAAGCTTTCTTT
many,TRBJ2-3,-,TRBV5-1,CASSPGLLFDTQYF,TGCGCCAGCAGCCCGGGACTTCTCTTTGATACGCAGTATTTT
-,TRBJ1-2,-,TRBV12-3/TRBV12-4,CASRTQGHNGYTF,TGTGCCAGCAGGACTCAGGGGCATAATGGCTACACCTTC
few,TRBJ2-5,TRBD2,TRBV27,CASSPNSPRGTRYF,TGTGCCAGCAGCCCCAACTCCCCGCGGGGGACCCGGTACTTC
many,TRBJ2-1,-,TRBV7-9,CASSFTGSPAFF,TGTGCCAGCAGCTTTACCGGGTCTCCCGCGTTCTTC